This T cell receptor beta chain was sequenced during a study of cytotoxic CD8 clonotypes in ibrutinib-treated CLL. Some clones are missing from TCRdb's copy, which holds only in-frame ones; the method was immunoSEQ multiplex PCR. Of about 22,000 clones in the sample, 65% to 80% are singletons; the top ten hold approximately 46%. Germline CDR1 SGHDT, CDR2 YYEEEE. The CDR3 sequence is 14 residues long. The germline V and J ends were trimmed by 3 bases and 1 base, with 10 bases remaining between them. The receptor's source is a human donor with chronic lymphocytic leukemia. The chain carries TRBV5-6 and TRBJ1-1; a weak D match, TRBD1 (6 bases). The sample consisted of PBMCs, taken after 12 months of ibrutinib treatment. This CDR3 is CASSYGGRNTEAFF. The CDR3, as DNA: TGTGCCAGCAGCTATGGGGGGCGGAACACTGAAGCTTTCTTT.